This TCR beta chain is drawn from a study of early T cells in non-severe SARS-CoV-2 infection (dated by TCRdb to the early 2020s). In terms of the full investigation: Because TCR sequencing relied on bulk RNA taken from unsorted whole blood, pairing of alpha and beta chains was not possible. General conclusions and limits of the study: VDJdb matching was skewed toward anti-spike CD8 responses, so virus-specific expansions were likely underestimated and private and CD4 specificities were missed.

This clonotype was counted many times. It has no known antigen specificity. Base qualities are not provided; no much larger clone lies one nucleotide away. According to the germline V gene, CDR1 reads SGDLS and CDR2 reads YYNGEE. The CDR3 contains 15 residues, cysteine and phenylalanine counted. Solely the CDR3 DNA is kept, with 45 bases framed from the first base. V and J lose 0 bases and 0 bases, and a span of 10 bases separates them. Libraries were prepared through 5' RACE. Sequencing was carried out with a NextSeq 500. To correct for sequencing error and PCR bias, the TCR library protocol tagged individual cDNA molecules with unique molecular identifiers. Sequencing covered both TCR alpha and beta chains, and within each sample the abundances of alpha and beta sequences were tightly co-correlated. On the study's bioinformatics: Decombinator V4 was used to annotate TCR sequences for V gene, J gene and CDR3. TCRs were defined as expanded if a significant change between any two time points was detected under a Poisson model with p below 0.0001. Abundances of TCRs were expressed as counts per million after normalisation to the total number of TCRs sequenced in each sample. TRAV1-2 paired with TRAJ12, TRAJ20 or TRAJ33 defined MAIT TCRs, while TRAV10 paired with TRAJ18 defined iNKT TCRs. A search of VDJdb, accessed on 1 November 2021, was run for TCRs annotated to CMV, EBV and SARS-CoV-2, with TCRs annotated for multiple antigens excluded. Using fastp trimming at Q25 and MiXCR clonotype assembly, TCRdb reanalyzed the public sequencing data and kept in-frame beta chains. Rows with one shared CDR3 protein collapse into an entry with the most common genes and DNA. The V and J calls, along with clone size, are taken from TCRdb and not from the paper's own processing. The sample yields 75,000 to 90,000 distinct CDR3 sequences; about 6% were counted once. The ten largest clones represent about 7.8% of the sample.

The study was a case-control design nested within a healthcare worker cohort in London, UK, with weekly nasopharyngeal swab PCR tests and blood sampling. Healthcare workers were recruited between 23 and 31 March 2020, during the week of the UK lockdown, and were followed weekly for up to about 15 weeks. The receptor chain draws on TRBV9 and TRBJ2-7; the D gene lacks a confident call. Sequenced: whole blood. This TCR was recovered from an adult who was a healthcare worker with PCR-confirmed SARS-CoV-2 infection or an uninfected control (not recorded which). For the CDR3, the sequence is CASSVGPEPSYEQYF. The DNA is TGTGCCAGCAGCGTAGGGCCGGAACCCTCCTACGAGCAGTACTTC.